The entry below gives a single T cell receptor beta chain sequence along with its context. This entry comes from a study of blood T cell repertoires in COVID-19. Trimming took 7 bases from V and 9 from J, leaving 13 bases between them. The CDR3 runs 12 residues. Germline CDR1 is MDHEN and CDR2 is SYDVKM. Assay: immunoSEQ multiplex PCR; the TCRdb copy retains only in-frame clones and omits some. There are roughly 340,000 clones in the sample; 91% occur only once, and around 3.3% lies in the top ten. The specimen sequenced was peripheral blood. The sequence was obtained from a woman under 30 who had recovered from COVID-19. The rearrangement links TRBV28 to TRBJ2-1; a weak D match, TRBD2 (5 bases). Here the CDR3 DNA reads TGTGCCAGCACGGCGGGTGTAGGTGAGCAGTTCTTC. It codes for CASTAGVGEQFF.